Each of the 28 T cell receptor beta chains below was sequenced from the same sample in a study of shared T cell receptors in the human thymus. Sequencing was performed with immunoSEQ multiplex PCR; in TCRdb, only in-frame clones are kept and a portion is missing. This sample has 500,000 to 750,000 clones; around nine tenths occur once, and the top ten carry around 0.01%. The same sample was also used in a study of human thymus T cells.

Material for sequencing was thymocytes. These receptors were taken from a boy under three years old with a congenital heart defect.

V is TRBV7-9 and J is TRBJ2-7, with TRBD2 matching 9 bases. This CDR3 comprises 14 residues. Trimming removed 11 bases from V and 1 base from J; junction bases left unmatched: 9. Germline lookup yields CDR1 SEHNR and CDR2 FQNEAQ (reference sequence). The CDR3 reads CAVSRGLASYEQYF. In DNA, the CDR3 is TGTGCCGTTTCCCGGGGACTAGCATCCTACGAGCAGTACTTC.

The chain has TRBV7-2 and TRBJ2-5; D is possibly TRBD2 (6 bases). CDR1 SGHTA and CDR2 FQGNSA come from the germline V gene. V gave up 5 bases and J gave up 7 bases, with 20 bases separating them. CDR3 length: 15 amino acids. The DNA of the CDR3 is TGTGCCAGCAGCGCCACCTCCGGGACGACTAGGACCCAGTACTTC. This translates into CASSATSGTTRTQYF.

The chain joins TRBV2 to TRBJ2-3; tentatively, D is TRBD2 (5 bases). The CDR3 length is 14 residues. The germline V and J ends were trimmed by 3 bases and 2 bases, with 9 bases remaining between them. In germline, CDR1 is SNHLY, CDR2 FYNNEI. The CDR3 loop reads CASSDGETTDTQYF. The CDR3, as DNA: TGTGCCAGCAGTGATGGGGAGACCACAGATACGCAGTATTTT.

The chain joins TRBV28 to TRBJ2-7; D may be TRBD2 (6 bases). Trimming stripped 8 bases from V and 5 bases from J, with 16 bases between. There are 13 residues in the CDR3. Germline V CDR1 and CDR2: MDHEN, SYDVKM. CDR3 nucleotide sequence: TGTGCCAGCGCGGGACGCGTCCGCCACGAGCAGTACTTC. Protein sequence: CASAGRVRHEQYF. The whole variable domain, remainder taken from reference TRBV28 and TRBJ2-7, is DVKVTQSSRYLVKRTGEKVFLECVQDMDHENMFWYRQDPGLGLRLIYFSYDVKMKEKGDIPEGYSVSREKKERFSLILESASTNQTSMYLCASAGRVRHEQYFGPGTRLTVT.

The chain couples TRBV6-5 to TRBJ1-2; D remains ambiguous. Trimming removed 5 bases at V and 8 bases at J, with 18 bases between. CDR3 length equals 14 residues. CDR1 is MNHEY and CDR2 is SVGAGI in the germline V gene. The CDR3 region is CASSPGPPGNGYTF. CDR3 bases: TGTGCCAGCAGTCCGGGCCCCCCGGGAAACGGCTACACCTTC.

The genes are TRBV6-6 and TRBJ2-1; 8 bases map to TRBD2. This CDR3 region has 15 residues. Losses at the gene ends were 2 bases for V and 6 bases for J; bases not matched to a gene: 6. Germline lookup yields CDR1 MNHNY and CDR2 SVGAGI (reference sequence). For the CDR3, the DNA is TGTGCCAGCAGTTACACGCGGGAGGCCGGCAATGAGCAGTTCTTC. Residues: CASSYTREAGNEQFF.

This sequence joins TRBV6-4 and TRBJ1-1; D remains unclear. The CDR3 consists of 16 residues. V was cut by 0 bases and J by 1 base, with 12 bases left in between. Per the germline V gene, CDR1 is MRHNA and CDR2 is SNTAGT. CDR3 bases: TGTGCCAGCAGTGACTCGAGGGCCCCGGAGAACACTGAAGCTTTCTTT. Translating it yields CASSDSRAPENTEAFF.

The chain uses TRBV7-2 and TRBJ2-7, with D tentatively TRBD1 (5 bases). Trimming cost V 5 bases and J 4 bases, with 18 bases left between them. The CDR3 runs 15 residues. CDR1 SGHTA and CDR2 FQGNSA come from the germline V gene. The CDR3, as DNA: TGTGCCAGCAGCCGTGAAGGACAAGGGGATTACGAGCAGTACTTC. Translating gives CASSREGQGDYEQYF.

In this sample, this clone turned up once. This rearrangement joins TRBV6-1 to TRBJ2-3, with 8 bases fitting TRBD1. The CDR3 spans 15 residues. The junction had 5 bases not matched to a gene; V was cut back by 4 bases and J by 2 bases. Germline V gene sequence: CDR1 MNHNS, CDR2 SASEGT. CDR3 sequence (DNA): TGTGCCAGCAGTGGCCCAGGGGGCGTCACAGATACGCAGTATTTT. Translation gives CASSGPGGVTDTQYF.

The gene calls are TRBV14 and TRBJ1-1, with 8 bases that match TRBD1. Germline CDR1 reads SGHDN; CDR2 reads FVKESK. This CDR3 comprises 15 residues. V was pared by 4 bases and J by 3 bases, with 7 bases of the junction left unmatched. DNA for the CDR3: TGTGCCAGCAGCCCCCCGGACAGGGCTGACACTGAAGCTTTCTTT. Translation gives CASSPPDRADTEAFF.

CDR3 sequence (DNA): TGTGCCGGGGGGGACGGGAGCTCTGGGGCCAACGTCCTGACTTTC. It specifies CAGGDGSSGANVLTF. The chain has TRBV11-2 and TRBJ2-6; TRBD2 agrees at 7 bases. Losses at the gene ends were 11 bases for V and 0 bases for J; bases not matched to a gene: 7. The CDR3 is made up of 15 amino acids. The germline CDR1 and CDR2 sequences are SGHAT and FQNNGV. Using reference TRBV11-2 and TRBJ2-6 for the parts outside the CDR3, the full variable domain is EAGVAQSPRYKIIEKRQSVAFWCNPISGHATLYWYQQILGQGPKLLIQFQNNGVVDDSQLPKDRFSAERLKGVDSTLKIQPAKLEDSAVYLCAGGDGSSGANVLTFGAGSRLTVL.

This chain joins TRBV5-6 and TRBJ2-7, with 8 positions matching TRBD2. From germline, CDR1 is SGHDT and CDR2 YYEEEE. The CDR3 spans 16 residues. The J segment lost 1 base and the V segment lost 4 bases, leaving 10 bases of the junction unmatched. CDR3: CASSPSRLASSYEQYF. CDR3 DNA: TGTGCCAGCAGCCCCTCACGACTAGCGAGTTCCTACGAGCAGTACTTC.

The rearrangement uses TRBV12-2 and TRBJ2-7; the D call TRBD2 from the table was never checked on the DNA. TRBV12-2 is described as a pseudogene. The CDR3 spans 15 residues. CDR3 protein: CASRPGVSTYYEQYF. CDR3 DNA: TGTGCAAGTCGCCCGGGGGTTAGTACCTACTACGAGCAGTACTTC.

This chain connects TRBV7-9 to TRBJ2-2, with 8 bases aligning to TRBD2. V shed 1 base and J 7 bases; nucleotides not matched to a gene: 8. The CDR3 spans 16 residues. Germline values: CDR1 SEHNR, CDR2 FQNEAQ (reference sequence). The CDR3 DNA reads as TGTGCCAGCAGCTTAGGAGGTAGCGGGATTAACGGGGAGCTGTTTTTT. Amino acid sequence: CASSLGGSGINGELFF.

V is TRBV4-2 and J is TRBJ2-3, with 7 bases matching TRBD2. Germline CDR1 is LGHNA and CDR2 is YNFKEQ. This CDR3 has 17 residues. The trim removed 1 base at V and 4 bases at J, leaving 11 bases unmatched. CDR3 DNA: TGTGCCAGCAGCCAAGTGAGTAGGCGGGAGTCCCCAGATACGCAGTATTTT. It encodes CASSQVSRRESPDTQYF.

The genes are TRBV6-5 and TRBJ2-3, with a weak D call TRBD2 (5 bases). Trimming took 6 bases from V and 0 from J, leaving 13 bases between them. The CDR3 extends over 15 amino acids. Germline CDR1 and CDR2: MNHEY and SVGAGI. The chain's CDR3 is CASRPPGNSTDTQYF. CDR3 DNA sequence: TGTGCCAGCAGACCCCCGGGGAATAGCACAGATACGCAGTATTTT.

This chain connects TRBV27 to TRBJ1-6; D is ambiguous. Germline V gene lookup returns CDR1 MNHEY and CDR2 SMNVEV (reference sequence). Trimming cost V 7 bases and J 5 bases, with 15 bases left between them. This CDR3 region has 15 residues. This chain's CDR3 is CASTSGADNNSPLHF. CDR3 in DNA: TGTGCCAGCACCTCGGGAGCAGACAATAATTCACCCCTCCACTTT.

This sequence joins TRBV2 and TRBJ2-3; 9 bases are shared with TRBD2. Germline CDR1 is SNHLY and CDR2 is FYNNEI. The trim removed 4 bases at V and 2 bases at J, leaving 7 bases unmatched. There are 16 residues in the CDR3. The CDR3 DNA is TGTGCCAGCAGTGTGGGTCTAGCGGGACCCACAGATACGCAGTATTTT. Translation: CASSVGLAGPTDTQYF.

The chain carries TRBV4-3 and TRBJ1-2; the D is unclear. V was pared by 0 bases and J by 2 bases, with 10 bases between. The CDR3 contains 15 residues. Germline-derived CDR1 and CDR2 are LGHNA and YSLEER. Here the CDR3 reads CASSQEGSSNYGYTF. CDR3 DNA: TGCGCCAGCAGCCAAGAAGGGAGTTCGAACTATGGCTACACCTTC.

A note on this clone: Other DNA sequences in this specimen translate into the identical CDR3. V and J are TRBV9 and TRBJ1-3; 8 positions agree with TRBD1. The germline gives CDR1 SGDLS, CDR2 YYNGEE. The CDR3 is 15 residues long. V dropped 0 bases and J dropped 2; count of bases not matched to a gene: 1. Written as DNA, the CDR3 is TGTGCCAGCAGCGTAGGACAGGGGACTGGAAACACCATATATTTT. It codes for CASSVGQGTGNTIYF.

The chain combines TRBV29-1 with TRBJ2-7, with a tentative D call TRBD1 (6 bases). This CDR3 spans 17 amino acids. Trimming took 6 bases from V and 0 from J, leaving 24 bases between them. CDR1 and CDR2 from the germline V gene are SQVTM and ANQGSEA. This CDR3 reads CSVAQPAKDRISYEQYF. CDR3 DNA sequence: TGCAGCGTCGCCCAGCCTGCCAAAGACAGGATCTCCTACGAGCAGTACTTC.

This sequence joins TRBV9 and TRBJ2-5, with D possibly being TRBD2 (6 bases). Germline CDR1 SGDLS, CDR2 YYNGEE. V lost 4 bases and J lost 2, with 18 bases in between. This CDR3 contains 16 residues. The CDR3 sequence: CASSPGGRLGQETQYF. CDR3 bases: TGTGCCAGCAGCCCCGGGGGAAGGCTGGGGCAAGAGACCCAGTACTTC.

CDR3 DNA: TGTGCCATCAGTGAGTCCGAGCCAGCGGCAAGCTCCTACGAGCAGTACTTC. Translation: CAISESEPAASSYEQYF. The chain carries TRBV10-3 and TRBJ2-7; D might be TRBD2 (5 bases). Trimming pared 0 bases from V and 0 bases from J, leaving 15 bases between. CDR1 is ENHRY and CDR2 is SYGVKD in the germline V gene. The CDR3 is made up of 17 amino acids.

The rearrangement links TRBV29-1 to TRBJ1-1; D is perhaps TRBD1 (5 bases). Germline CDR1 is SQVTM and CDR2 is ANQGSEA. The length of the CDR3 is 12 residues. The DNA of the CDR3 is TGCAGTACCGACAGCCCCAACGCTGAAGCTTTCTTT. Amino acids: CSTDSPNAEAFF.

The rearrangement joins TRBV27 to TRBJ2-7; 8 bases fit TRBD1. V dropped 6 bases and J dropped 3; count of bases not matched to a gene: 4. The CDR3 is 13 amino acids. Germline assignment: CDR1 MNHEY and CDR2 SMNVEV (reference sequence). CDR3: CASSGQGGYEQYF. CDR3 bases: TGTGCCAGCAGCGGACAGGGAGGCTACGAGCAGTACTTC.

The V call is TRBV21-1, the J call TRBJ2-1; the table's D call, TRBD1, has no DNA check behind it. TRBV21-1 represents a pseudogene. The CDR3 is 21 residues long. The CDR3, as DNA: TGTGCCAGCAGCAAAGTAAAGGACAGGGGGGGGCTGGCGGGCAGGTACAATGAGCAGTTCTTC. Translated: CASSKVKDRGGLAGRYNEQFF.

The chain recombines TRBV2 with TRBJ2-1; D call uncertain. The germline CDR1 and CDR2 sequences are SNHLY and FYNNEI. With 3 bases removed from V and 0 bases from J, the gap between germline ends came to 21 bases. CDR3 size: 19 residues. The CDR3 DNA reads as TGTGCCAGCAGTGACTCCCACCCCGCGGCCCCAAGCTCCTACAATGAGCAGTTCTTC. Its translation is CASSDSHPAAPSSYNEQFF. The entire variable domain, with the rest obtained from reference TRBV2 and TRBJ2-1, is as follows: EPEVTQTPSHQVTQMGQEVILRCVPISNHLYFYWYRQILGQKVEFLVSFYNNEISEKSEIFDDQFSVERPDGSNFTLKIRSTKLEDSAMYFCASSDSHPAAPSSYNEQFFGPGTRLTVL.

The V gene is TRBV4-2, the J gene TRBJ2-5, with D possibly being TRBD1 (5 bases). The CDR3 covers 15 residues. The germline V gene encodes CDR1 LGHNA and CDR2 YNFKEQ. V was pared by 2 bases and J by 2 bases, with 12 bases between. The CDR3 protein is CASSQSQGIQETQYF. The CDR3 nucleotides are TGTGCCAGCAGCCAAAGTCAGGGAATTCAAGAGACCCAGTACTTC.